Only one count was recorded for the clone carrying this T cell receptor beta chain. Its antigen is unknown. This record belongs to a study of blood T cells in healthy people across ages. A minimum of 5.5 micrograms of total RNA was extracted per sample. CDR3 length: 14 amino acids. A J-beta primer mix and a sample-barcoded 5' primer were used in a second PCR of roughly 6 to 12 cycles. Sequencing recovered at least 3 million CDR3-containing paired-end reads from each sample. TCRdb ran MiXCR on the 5' RACE reads and lists one entry per CDR3 protein. This sample has about 670,000 distinct CDR3 sequences, with over 40% found just once. The study, taken as a whole, reports: Estimates of diversity drawn from one million T cells were considered underestimates. Naive CD4+ cells and diversity were both higher in long-lived donors than in aged donors.

The V gene is TRBV21-1, the J gene TRBJ1-4; TRBD1 reflects the table's D call only, with no check against the DNA. TRBV21-1 is termed a pseudogene. This TCR came from a woman aged 80 or older in good health. The source material was blood. The CDR3 DNA reads TGTGCCAGCAGCGGACAGGGGACTAATGAAAAACTGTTTTTT. Protein: CASSGQGTNEKLFF.